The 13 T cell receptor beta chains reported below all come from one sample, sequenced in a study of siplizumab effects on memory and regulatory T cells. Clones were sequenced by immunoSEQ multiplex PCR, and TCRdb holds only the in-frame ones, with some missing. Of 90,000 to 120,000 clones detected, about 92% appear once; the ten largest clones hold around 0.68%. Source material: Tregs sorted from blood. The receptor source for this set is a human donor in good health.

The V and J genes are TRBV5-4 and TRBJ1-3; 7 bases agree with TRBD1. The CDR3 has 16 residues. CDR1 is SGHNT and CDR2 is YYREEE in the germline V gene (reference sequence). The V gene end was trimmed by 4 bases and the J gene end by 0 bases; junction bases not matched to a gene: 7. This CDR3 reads CASSVMTGYSGNTIYF. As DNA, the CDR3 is TGTGCCAGCAGCGTCATGACAGGGTACTCTGGAAACACCATATATTTT.

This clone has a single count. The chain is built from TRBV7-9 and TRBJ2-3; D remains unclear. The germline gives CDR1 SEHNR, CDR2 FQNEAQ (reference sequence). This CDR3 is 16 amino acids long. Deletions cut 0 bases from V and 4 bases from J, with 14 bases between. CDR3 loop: CASSLALAASSDTQYF. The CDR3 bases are TGTGCCAGCAGCTTAGCTCTTGCAGCGAGTTCAGATACGCAGTATTTT.

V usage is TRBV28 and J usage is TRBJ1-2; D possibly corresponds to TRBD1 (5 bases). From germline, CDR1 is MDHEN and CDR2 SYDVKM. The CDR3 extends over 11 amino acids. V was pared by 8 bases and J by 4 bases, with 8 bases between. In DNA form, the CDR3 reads TGTGCCAGCGGGGCAATCTATGGCTACACCTTC. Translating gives CASGAIYGYTF.

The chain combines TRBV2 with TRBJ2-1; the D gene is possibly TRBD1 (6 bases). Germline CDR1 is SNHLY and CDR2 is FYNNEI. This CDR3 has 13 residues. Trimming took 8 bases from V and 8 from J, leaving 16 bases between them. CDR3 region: CASHTGNGDEQFF. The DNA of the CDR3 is TGTGCCAGCCATACAGGGAATGGGGATGAGCAGTTCTTC.

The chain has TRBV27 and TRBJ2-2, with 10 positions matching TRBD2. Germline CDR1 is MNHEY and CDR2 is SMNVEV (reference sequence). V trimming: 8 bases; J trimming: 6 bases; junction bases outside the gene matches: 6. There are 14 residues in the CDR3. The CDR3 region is CASGLSGRAGELFF. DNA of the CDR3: TGTGCCAGCGGATTGAGCGGGAGGGCCGGGGAGCTGTTTTTT.

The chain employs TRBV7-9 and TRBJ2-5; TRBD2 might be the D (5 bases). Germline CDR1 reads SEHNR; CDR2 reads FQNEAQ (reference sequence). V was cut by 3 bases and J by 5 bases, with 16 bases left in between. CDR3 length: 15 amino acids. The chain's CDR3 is CASSLPLGGSETQYF. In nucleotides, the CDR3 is TGTGCCAGCAGCTTGCCGCTAGGCGGGTCGGAGACCCAGTACTTC.

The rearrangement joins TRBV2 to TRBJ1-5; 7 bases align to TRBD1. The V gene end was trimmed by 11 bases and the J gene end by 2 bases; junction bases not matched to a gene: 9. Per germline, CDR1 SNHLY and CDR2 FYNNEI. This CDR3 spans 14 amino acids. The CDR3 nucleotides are TGTGCCGTAACAGGGGCCGGGGGCAATCAGCCCCAGCATTTT. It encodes CAVTGAGGNQPQHF.

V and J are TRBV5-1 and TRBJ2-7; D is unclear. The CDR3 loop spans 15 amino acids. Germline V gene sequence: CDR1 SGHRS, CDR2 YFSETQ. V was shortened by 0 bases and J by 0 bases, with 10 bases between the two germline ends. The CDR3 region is CASSLAGSSSYEQYF. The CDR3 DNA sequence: TGCGCCAGCAGCTTGGCGGGCAGCAGCTCCTACGAGCAGTACTTC.

For the CDR3, the DNA is TGCGCCAGCACTAGGACTAGGGGTTCTAACGAGCAGTACTTC. Amino acid sequence: CASTRTRGSNEQYF. The chain is built from TRBV10-2 and TRBJ2-7; 7 bases match TRBD2. The CDR3 has 14 amino acids. Germline-derived CDR1 and CDR2 are WSHSY and SAAADI. V dropped 7 bases and J dropped 5; count of bases not matched to a gene: 11.

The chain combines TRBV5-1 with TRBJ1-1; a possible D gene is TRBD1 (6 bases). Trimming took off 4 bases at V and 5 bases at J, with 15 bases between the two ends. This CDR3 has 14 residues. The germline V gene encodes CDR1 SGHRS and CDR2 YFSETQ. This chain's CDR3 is CASSTGHLMTEAFF. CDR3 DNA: TGCGCCAGCAGCACGGGACATCTGATGACTGAAGCTTTCTTT.

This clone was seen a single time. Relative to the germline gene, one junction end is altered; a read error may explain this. The CDR3 sequence: CASSLAGLSTDTQYF. The CDR3, as DNA: TGTGCCAGCAGTTTAGCGGGACTTAGCACAGATACGCAGTATTTT. The gene calls are TRBV11-2 and TRBJ2-3, with 8 bases identical to TRBD2. CDR1 and CDR2 from the germline V gene are SGHAT and FQNNGV. The CDR3 covers 15 residues.

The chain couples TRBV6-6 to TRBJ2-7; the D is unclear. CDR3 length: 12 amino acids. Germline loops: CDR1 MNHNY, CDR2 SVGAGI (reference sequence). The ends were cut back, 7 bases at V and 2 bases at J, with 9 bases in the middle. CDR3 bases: TGTGCCAGCACGAAAAGCCCCTACGAGCAGTACTTC. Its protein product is CASTKSPYEQYF.

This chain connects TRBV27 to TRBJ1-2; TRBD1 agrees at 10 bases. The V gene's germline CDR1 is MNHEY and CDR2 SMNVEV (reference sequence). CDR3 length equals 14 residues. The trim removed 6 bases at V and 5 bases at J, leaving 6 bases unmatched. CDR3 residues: CASRQPGQGYGYTF. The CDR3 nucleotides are TGTGCCAGCAGGCAACCGGGACAGGGGTATGGCTACACCTTC.